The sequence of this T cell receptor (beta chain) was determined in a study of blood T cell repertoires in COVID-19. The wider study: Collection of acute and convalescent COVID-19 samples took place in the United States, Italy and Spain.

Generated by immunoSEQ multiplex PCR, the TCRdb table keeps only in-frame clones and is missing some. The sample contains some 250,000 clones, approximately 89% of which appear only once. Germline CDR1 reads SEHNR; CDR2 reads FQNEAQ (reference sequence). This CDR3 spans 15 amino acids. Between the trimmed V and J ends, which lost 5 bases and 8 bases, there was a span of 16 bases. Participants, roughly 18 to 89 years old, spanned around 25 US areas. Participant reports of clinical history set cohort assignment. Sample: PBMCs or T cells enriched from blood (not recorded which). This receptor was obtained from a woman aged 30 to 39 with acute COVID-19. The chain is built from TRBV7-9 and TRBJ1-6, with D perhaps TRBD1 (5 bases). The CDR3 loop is CASSPGTGKDSPLHF. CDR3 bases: TGTGCCAGCAGCCCAGGGACTGGAAAGGATTCACCCCTCCACTTT.